This T cell receptor beta chain was identified in a study of T cell changes during pregnancy in multiple sclerosis. Germline CDR1 and CDR2: MNHEY and SMNVEV (reference sequence). CDR3 length equals 19 residues. The V gene end was trimmed by 7 bases and the J gene end by 1 base; junction bases not matched to a gene: 17. Method: immunoSEQ multiplex PCR; TCRdb's copy keeps in-frame clones and lacks some. This table has around 70,000 clones, approximately 90% appearing once. The source is a female donor with multiple sclerosis, enrolled in a pregnancy study. This chain joins TRBV27 and TRBJ2-3, with TRBD2 identical over 10 bases. Sequencing was performed on peripheral blood, taken after pregnancy. CDR3 bases: TGTGCCAGCATCCCCTTTCGGACTAGCGGAGGAACGGGCACAGATACGCAGTATTTT. Amino acids: CASIPFRTSGGTGTDTQYF.